This T cell receptor beta chain was captured in a study of T cells in Graves' hyperthyroidism and ophthalmopathy. Regions amplified from RNA transcripts were the TCR beta CDR3 regions. HTBI primers were the set used in a first-round RT-PCR of the TCR CDR3. From the multiplex PCR reads, TCRdb called clonotypes with MiXCR, one entry per CDR3 protein. Here the sample spans about 590,000 distinct CDR3 sequences, 13% to 15% being singletons. This clonotype was sampled from a young woman with Graves' ophthalmopathy. The specimen was blood.

CDR3 bases: TGTGCCAGCAGCCTCACTCGAGATGGGACAGGGAACTATGGCTACACCTTC. Amino acid sequence: CASSLTRDGTGNYGYTF. V is TRBV7-2 and J is TRBJ1-2; the match to TRBD1 covers 9 bases. The V gene end was trimmed by 5 bases and the J gene end by 2 bases; junction bases not matched to a gene: 12. CDR3 size: 17 residues. Germline CDR1 SGHTA, CDR2 FQGNSA.